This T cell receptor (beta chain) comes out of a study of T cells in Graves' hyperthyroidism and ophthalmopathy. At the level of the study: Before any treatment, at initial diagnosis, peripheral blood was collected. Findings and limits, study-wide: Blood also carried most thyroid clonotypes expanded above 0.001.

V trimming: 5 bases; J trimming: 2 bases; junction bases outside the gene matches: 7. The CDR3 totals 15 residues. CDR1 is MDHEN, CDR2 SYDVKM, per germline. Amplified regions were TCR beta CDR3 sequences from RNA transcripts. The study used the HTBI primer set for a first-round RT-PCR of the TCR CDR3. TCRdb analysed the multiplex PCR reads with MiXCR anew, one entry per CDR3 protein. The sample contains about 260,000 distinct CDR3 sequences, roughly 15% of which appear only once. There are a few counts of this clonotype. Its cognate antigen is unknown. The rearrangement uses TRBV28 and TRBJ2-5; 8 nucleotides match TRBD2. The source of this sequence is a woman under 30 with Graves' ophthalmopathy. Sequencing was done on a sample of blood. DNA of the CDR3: TGTGCCAGCAGTCGTCGTAGCGGGGCTCAAGAGACCCAGTACTTC. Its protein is CASSRRSGAQETQYF.